The rows below give T cell receptor beta chains drawn from one sample of a study of blood T cell repertoires in COVID-19. Libraries were prepared by immunoSEQ multiplex PCR; TCRdb keeps only in-frame clonotypes and omits some of them. In the table there are about 46,000 clones, around 82% of which are singletons. Sequenced input: peripheral blood. The source is a woman aged 80 or over with acute or convalescent COVID-19. CDR3s include the opening cysteine and the closing phenylalanine or tryptophan. The D gene is left open where the match is weak. Expanded clones are given a class, and other clones once, few, many or no size at all.

TRBD1	TRBJ2-7	NA	TRBV14	CASSHLTGGSYEQYF	TGTGCCAGCAGCCATTTGACAGGGGGCTCCTACGAGCAGTACTTC
NA	TRBJ2-7	few	TRBV12-3/TRBV12-4	CASSSYSYEQYF	TGTGCCAGCAGTTCCTACTCCTACGAGCAGTACTTC
NA	TRBJ1-6	NA	TRBV23-1	CASSPRSGPSSPLHF	TGCGCCAGCAGTCCAAGGTCGGGTCCATCGTCACCCCTCCACTTT
NA	TRBJ2-2	NA	TRBV6-1	CASSERPAHWANTGELFF	TGTGCCAGCAGTGAACGACCGGCCCATTGGGCTAACACCGGGGAGCTGTTTTTT
NA	TRBJ1-2	NA	TRBV5-1	CASSLDPGSASGYTF	TGCGCCAGCAGCTTGGATCCGGGATCGGCCAGTGGCTACACCTTC
TRBD1	TRBJ1-2	NA	TRBV5-1	CASSLFGTDYGYTF	TGCGCCAGCAGCTTGTTCGGGACAGACTATGGCTACACCTTC
NA	TRBJ2-5	NA	TRBV7-2	CASSLGQDKPFGETQYF	TGTGCCAGCAGCTTAGGCCAGGATAAACCCTTTGGGGAGACCCAGTACTTC
NA	TRBJ1-1	NA	TRBV5-1	CASSTNTGSGTEAFF	TGCGCCAGCAGCACCAACACAGGGTCGGGGACTGAAGCTTTCTTT
NA	TRBJ2-1	NA	TRBV19	CASSMAGIGEQFF	TGTGCCAGTAGTATGGCAGGGATTGGTGAGCAGTTCTTC
NA	TRBJ2-3	NA	TRBV7-3	CASMAGNTDTQYF	TGTGCCAGCATGGCGGGGAACACAGATACGCAGTATTTT
NA	TRBJ1-4	NA	TRBV18	CASSPPGGYNEKLFF	TGTGCCAGCTCACCCCCGGGGGGGTATAATGAAAAACTGTTTTTT
NA	TRBJ1-1	NA	TRBV12-3/TRBV12-4	CASREQGLEAFF	TGTGCCAGCAGGGAACAGGGTCTCGAGGCTTTCTTT
TRBD2	TRBJ2-7	NA	TRBV3-1/TRBV3-2	CASVGTGGYEQYF	TGTGCCAGCGTGGGGACGGGGGGCTACGAGCAGTACTTC
NA	TRBJ1-2	NA	TRBV5-1	CASSLDRVDNYGYTF	TGCGCCAGCAGCTTGGACAGGGTAGATAACTATGGCTACACCTTC
NA	TRBJ1-2	NA	TRBV2	CASSPLRQFYGYTF	TGTGCCAGCAGCCCCCTTCGACAGTTCTATGGCTACACCTTC
NA	TRBJ2-4	NA	TRBV19	CASSIRSPVGRGAKNIQYF	TGTGCCAGTAGTATTAGGAGCCCAGTTGGAAGGGGAGCCAAAAACATTCAGTACTTC
NA	TRBJ1-2	NA	TRBV29-1	CSVVETGVEFGGYTF	TGCAGCGTTGTTGAGACAGGCGTAGAATTTGGTGGCTACACCTTC
NA	TRBJ2-7	few	TRBV30	CAWSAGAYEQYF	TGTGCCTGGTCGGCAGGGGCGTACGAGCAGTACTTC
TRBD1	TRBJ1-1	NA	TRBV11-3	CASSLDRGSEAFF	TGTGCCAGCAGCTTGGACAGGGGGTCAGAAGCTTTCTTT
NA	TRBJ1-1	NA	TRBV3-1/TRBV3-2	CASSQGGTEAFF	TGTGCCAGCAGCCAAGGCGGGACTGAAGCTTTCTTT
NA	TRBJ2-7	NA	TRBV9	CARGSETVREDEQYF	TGTGCCAGAGGATCGGAAACGGTCAGGGAGGACGAGCAGTACTTC
TRBD1	TRBJ2-2	NA	TRBV11-2	CASSSVGGLNTGELFF	TGTGCCAGCAGCTCCGTAGGGGGCCTGAACACCGGGGAGCTGTTTTTT
NA	TRBJ1-1	NA	TRBV5-6	CASSQTDSGYTEAFF	TGTGCCAGCAGCCAAACTGACTCAGGGTACACTGAAGCTTTCTTT
NA	TRBJ1-1	NA	TRBV11-2	CASSLLAHTEAFF	TGTGCCAGCAGCTTACTAGCCCACACTGAAGCTTTCTTT
TRBD1	TRBJ1-5	NA	TRBV6-5	CASRTGGGQPQHF	TGTGCCAGCCGGACAGGGGGCGGACAGCCCCAGCATTTT
TRBD1	TRBJ1-1	NA	TRBV10-2	CASSEWQGARHTEAFF	TGCGCCAGCAGTGAGTGGCAGGGGGCGAGGCACACTGAAGCTTTCTTT
NA	TRBJ1-1	NA	TRBV19	CASSISQSNTEAFF	TGTGCCAGTAGTATCTCACAGTCGAACACTGAAGCTTTCTTT
NA	TRBJ2-5	NA	TRBV6-5	CASVRGSEETQYF	TGTGCCAGCGTCAGGGGAAGCGAAGAGACCCAGTACTTC
NA	TRBJ1-6	NA	TRBV4-1	CASSQDTLEDSPLHF	TGCGCCAGCAGCCAAGATACCCTCGAGGATTCACCCCTCCACTTT
TRBD2	TRBJ2-1	NA	TRBV30	CAWSVVLAGGNEQFF	TGTGCCTGGAGTGTAGTACTAGCGGGGGGCAATGAGCAGTTCTTC
TRBD1	TRBJ1-2	NA	TRBV3-1/TRBV3-2	CASSQDTGGSYGYTF	TGTGCCAGCAGCCAAGATACAGGGGGTAGCTATGGCTACACCTTC
TRBD1	TRBJ1-1	NA	TRBV5-1	CASIGDRGSTEAFF	TGCGCCAGCATCGGGGACAGGGGAAGCACTGAAGCTTTCTTT
NA	TRBJ1-3	NA	TRBV5-4	CASSLGTPSGNTIYF	TGTGCCAGCAGCTTGGGGACACCCTCTGGAAACACCATATATTTT
NA	TRBJ2-7	NA	TRBV7-9	CASSPSGGEQYF	TGTGCCAGCAGCCCCTCCGGAGGCGAGCAGTACTTC
NA	TRBJ1-5	NA	TRBV11-2	CASSLGSGQPQHF	TGTGCCAGCAGCTTAGGATCGGGTCAGCCCCAGCATTTT
NA	TRBJ1-1	NA	TRBV3-1/TRBV3-2	CASSRDRQLEAFF	TGTGCCAGCAGCCGCGACAGGCAGCTTGAAGCTTTCTTT
TRBD1	TRBJ2-4	NA	TRBV19	CASSTDGTGSKNIQYF	TGTGCCAGTAGTACCGACGGGACAGGCTCCAAAAACATTCAGTACTTC
TRBD1	TRBJ2-1	NA	TRBV27	CASSFSTGEWANEQFF	TGTGCCAGCAGTTTTTCCACAGGGGAGTGGGCGAATGAGCAGTTCTTC
TRBD2	TRBJ2-5	NA	TRBV10-1	CASSAGGAQETQYF	TGCGCCAGCAGTGCCGGGGGGGCGCAGGAGACCCAGTACTTC
NA	TRBJ1-6	once	TRBV5-6	CASSRKRTPLHF	TGTGCCAGCAGCCGCAAGAGGACACCCCTCCACTTT
NA	TRBJ1-2	NA	TRBV4-1	CASSQADTGYNGYTF	TGCGCCAGCAGCCAAGCAGACACAGGGTATAATGGCTACACCTTC
NA	TRBJ1-3	NA	TRBV7-8	CASSPRTMDRGNTIYF	TGTGCCAGCAGCCCCCGAACTATGGACAGAGGAAACACCATATATTTT
NA	TRBJ1-2	few	TRBV5-1	CASSLEGSSIYGYTF	TGCGCCAGCAGCTTGGAGGGGTCCTCCATCTATGGCTACACCTTC
TRBD2	TRBJ2-3	NA	TRBV7-2	CASSPWTGRGNTQYF	TGTGCCAGCAGCCCGTGGACCGGGCGGGGGAATACGCAGTATTTT
NA	TRBJ1-2	NA	TRBV19	CASIGRVSLTSPSPYGYTF	TGTGCCAGTATTGGCAGGGTCTCCCTCACTTCGCCTTCACCCTATGGCTACACCTTC
NA	TRBJ1-3	NA	TRBV5-6	CASSFSSYGGNTIYF	TGTGCCAGCAGCTTTTCTTCGTATGGAGGGAACACCATATATTTT